This T cell receptor beta chain emerged from a study of blood T cell repertoires in COVID-19. Study in general: Nucleic acid was either cDNA or gDNA, and it came from T cells, B-cell-depleted T cells, or PBMCs.

This clone was counted a single time. The germline gives CDR1 MNHEY, CDR2 SMNVEV (reference sequence). The CDR3 is 14 residues long. The J segment lost 6 bases and the V segment lost 5 bases, leaving 4 bases of the junction unmatched. The table came from immunoSEQ multiplex PCR; TCRdb's copy has only in-frame clones and leaves some out. Of some 330,000 clones in the sample, around 89% were seen once. The genes are TRBV27 and TRBJ2-1; the match to TRBD2 covers 10 bases. The sequence was collected from a woman aged 45-65 years with active or convalescent COVID-19. The sequencing sample was made of peripheral blood. The CDR3 DNA reads as TGTGCCAGCAGTACTTCTAGCGGGAGCAATGAGCAGTTCTTC. It codes for CASSTSSGSNEQFF.